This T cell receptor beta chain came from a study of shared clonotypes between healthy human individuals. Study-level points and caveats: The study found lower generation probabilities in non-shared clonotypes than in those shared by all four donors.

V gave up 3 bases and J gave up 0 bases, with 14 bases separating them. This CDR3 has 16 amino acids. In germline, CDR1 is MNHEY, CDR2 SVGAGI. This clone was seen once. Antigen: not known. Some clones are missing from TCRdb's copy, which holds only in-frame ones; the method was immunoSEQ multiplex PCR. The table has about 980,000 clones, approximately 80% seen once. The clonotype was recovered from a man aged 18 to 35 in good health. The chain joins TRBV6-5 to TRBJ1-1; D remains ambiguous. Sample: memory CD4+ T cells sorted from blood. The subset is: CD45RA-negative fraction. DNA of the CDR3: TGTGCCAGCAGTTATGCGGGTGGGTTCTTGAACACTGAAGCTTTCTTT. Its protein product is CASSYAGGFLNTEAFF.